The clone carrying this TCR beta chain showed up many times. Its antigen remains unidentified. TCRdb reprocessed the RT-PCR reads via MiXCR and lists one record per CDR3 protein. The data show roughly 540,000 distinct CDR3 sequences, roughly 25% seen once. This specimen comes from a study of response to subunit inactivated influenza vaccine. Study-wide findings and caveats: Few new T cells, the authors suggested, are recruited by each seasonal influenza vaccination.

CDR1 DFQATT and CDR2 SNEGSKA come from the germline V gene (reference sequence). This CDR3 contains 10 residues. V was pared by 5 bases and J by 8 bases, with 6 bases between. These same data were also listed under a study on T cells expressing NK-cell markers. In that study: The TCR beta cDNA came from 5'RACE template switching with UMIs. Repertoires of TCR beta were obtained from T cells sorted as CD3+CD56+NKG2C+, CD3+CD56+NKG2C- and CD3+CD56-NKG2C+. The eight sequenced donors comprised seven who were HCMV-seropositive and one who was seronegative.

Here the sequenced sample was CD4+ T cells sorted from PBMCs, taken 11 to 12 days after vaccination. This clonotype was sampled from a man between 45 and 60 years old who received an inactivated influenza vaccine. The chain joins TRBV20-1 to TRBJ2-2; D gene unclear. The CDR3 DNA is TGCAGTGCTCCGGATGGGGAGCTGTTTTTT. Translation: CSAPDGELFF.